This T cell receptor beta chain was sequenced for a study of blood T cell repertoires in COVID-19. Here immunoSEQ multiplex PCR was the method, and the copy in TCRdb shows in-frame clones only, minus some. The sample has under 200,000 clones; approximately 84% are singletons. Trimming at V came to 7 bases and at J to 5 bases, leaving 13 bases not matched to a gene. The CDR3 is made up of 16 amino acids. From germline, CDR1 is SGHAT and CDR2 FQNNGV. The chain is built from TRBV11-2 and TRBJ2-3; TRBD2 aligns across 9 bases. This clonotype originated in a human donor with acute or convalescent COVID-19. The donor label of this sample is uncertain. The specimen was peripheral blood. CDR3 region: CASTTRGVAGVDTQYF. Here the CDR3 DNA reads TGTGCCAGCACCACTCGGGGGGTAGCGGGGGTAGATACGCAGTATTTT. The whole variable domain, remainder taken from reference TRBV11-2 and TRBJ2-3, is EAGVAQSPRYKIIEKRQSVAFWCNPISGHATLYWYQQILGQGPKLLIQFQNNGVVDDSQLPKDRFSAERLKGVDSTLKIQPAKLEDSAVYLCASTTRGVAGVDTQYFGPGTRLTVL.